Listed below are T cell receptor beta chains from one sample, sequenced in a study of naive and memory T cell subsets. MiXCR was run by TCRdb on the 5' RACE reads, yielding one entry per CDR3 protein. The repertoire holds approximately 49,000 distinct CDR3 sequences, with roughly 4.7% as singletons. Source of these receptors: a female donor in good health. The CDR3 runs from the conserved cysteine through the conserved F or W. A D gene is named only where the DNA matches it firmly. A row's size may be missing; if present it is once, few, many or a size class.

size	V	J	D	CDR3	DNA
many	TRBV27	TRBJ2-1	NA	CASSSPAGTLSYNEQFF	TGTGCCAGCAGTTCTCCCGCCGGGACCCTCTCCTACAATGAGCAGTTCTTC
many	TRBV12-5	TRBJ1-2	TRBD1	CASGPGTGFGYTF	TGTGCTAGTGGTCCCGGGACAGGGTTCGGCTACACCTTC
many	TRBV28	TRBJ2-7	NA	CASSFNEQYF	TGTGCCAGCAGTTTCAACGAGCAGTACTTC
many	TRBV29-1	TRBJ2-1	NA	CSVEASPPNEQFF	TGCAGCGTTGAAGCCTCCCCTCCCAATGAGCAGTTCTTC
many	TRBV7-9	TRBJ2-3	TRBD2	CASSPGTSGSTDTQYF	TGTGCCAGCAGCCCTGGGACTAGCGGGAGCACAGATACGCAGTATTTT
few	TRBV11-2	TRBJ2-3	NA	CASSFLQSTDTQYF	TGTGCCAGCAGCTTCTTACAGAGCACAGATACGCAGTATTTT
many	TRBV27	TRBJ1-2	TRBD1	CASSSWDRFGYTF	TGTGCCAGCAGTTCCTGGGACAGGTTTGGCTACACCTTC
many	TRBV6-2/TRBV6-3	TRBJ1-5	NA	CASRPGLNQPQHF	TGTGCCAGCAGGCCCGGACTCAATCAGCCCCAGCATTTT
many	TRBV6-6	TRBJ2-7	TRBD1	CASTPGGEQYF	TGTGCCAGCACTCCAGGGGGCGAGCAGTACTTC
few	TRBV19	TRBJ2-3	NA	CASRRDPSTDTQYF	TGTGCCAGTAGGAGGGACCCCAGCACAGATACGCAGTATTTT
medium-sized	TRBV4-3	TRBJ2-7	NA	CASSQDLGEQYF	TGCGCCAGCAGCCAAGATTTAGGCGAGCAGTACTTC
many	TRBV6-2/TRBV6-3	TRBJ2-6	TRBD1	CATSGTVDSGANVLTF	TGTGCCACGTCCGGGACAGTCGACTCTGGGGCCAACGTCCTGACTTTC
NA	TRBV2	TRBJ2-1	NA	CASSRAGSGSSYNEQFF	TGTGCCAGCAGCCGAGCAGGTAGCGGCAGCTCCTACAATGAGCAGTTCTTC
few	TRBV14	TRBJ2-3	NA	CASSQTRASTDTQYF	TGTGCCAGCAGCCAAACGCGAGCTAGCACAGATACGCAGTATTTT
few	TRBV7-2	TRBJ2-1	TRBD2	CASSPLGTSISNEQFF	TGTGCCAGCAGCCCTCTAGGGACTAGCATCAGCAATGAGCAGTTCTTC
many	TRBV5-1	TRBJ2-3	NA	CASSPTGIMDTQYF	TGCGCCAGCAGCCCCACCGGGATTATGGATACGCAGTATTTT
many	TRBV12-3/TRBV12-4	TRBJ2-1	NA	CASSPRSYNEQFF	TGTGCCAGCAGCCCGCGCTCCTACAATGAGCAGTTCTTC
many	TRBV7-2	TRBJ1-1	NA	CASSSQVAAAFF	TGTGCCAGCAGCTCACAGGTGGCGGCAGCTTTCTTT
many	TRBV5-1	TRBJ1-2	NA	CASSLSGKPDGYTF	TGCGCCAGCAGCTTGTCAGGGAAACCTGATGGCTACACCTTC
many	TRBV9	TRBJ1-5	NA	CASSVEAGGQPQHF	TGTGCCAGCAGCGTAGAGGCAGGTGGACAGCCCCAGCATTTT
many	TRBV20-1	TRBJ1-4	NA	CSARDSGGTNEKLFF	TGCAGTGCTAGAGATTCCGGGGGAACTAATGAAAAACTGTTTTTT
many	TRBV7-3	TRBJ2-5	TRBD2	CASSPDGRAGETQYF	TGTGCCAGCAGCCCAGACGGGAGGGCTGGGGAGACCCAGTACTTC
NA	TRBV6-1	TRBJ1-2	NA	CASRGANYGYTF	TGTGCCAGCAGGGGGGCGAACTATGGCTACACCTTC
few	TRBV11-1	TRBJ2-3	NA	CASSLVAEFTDTQYF	TGTGCCAGCAGCTTAGTGGCGGAATTCACAGATACGCAGTATTTT
NA	TRBV27	TRBJ2-2	NA	CASTLGGTGELFF	TGTGCCAGCACTCTAGGAGGGACCGGGGAGCTGTTTTTT
NA	TRBV18	TRBJ2-5	NA	CASSPIARPLQETQYF	TGTGCCAGCTCACCGATTGCCCGGCCACTCCAAGAGACCCAGTACTTC
many	TRBV11-2	TRBJ1-6	NA	CASSGTGKGSPLHF	TGTGCCAGCAGCGGCACGGGGAAGGGTTCACCCCTCCACTTT
NA	TRBV28	TRBJ2-1	TRBD1	CASLRQGKSNEQFF	TGTGCCAGCTTACGACAGGGAAAGAGCAATGAGCAGTTCTTC
many	TRBV28	TRBJ2-6	NA	CASSLWASGANVLTF	TGTGCCAGCAGTTTATGGGCCTCTGGGGCCAACGTCCTGACTTTC
many	TRBV6-6	TRBJ1-4	NA	CASSYTVEKLFF	TGTGCCAGCAGTTACACGGTTGAAAAACTGTTTTTT
many	TRBV6-5	TRBJ2-1	TRBD2	CASRAGTSGNNEQFF	TGTGCCAGCAGAGCCGGGACTAGCGGAAACAATGAGCAGTTCTTC
NA	TRBV28	TRBJ2-5	NA	CASSFQQGGVETQYF	TGTGCCAGCAGTTTTCAACAGGGAGGCGTAGAGACCCAGTACTTC
many	TRBV6-4	TRBJ2-5	NA	CASTAARTQYF	TGTGCCAGCACCGCCGCCAGGACCCAGTACTTC
many	TRBV30	TRBJ2-7	TRBD1	CAWRHGRTGGYEQYF	TGTGCCTGGAGACATGGGAGGACAGGGGGCTACGAGCAGTACTTC
few	TRBV7-2	TRBJ2-3	NA	CASSHGAGSTDTQYF	TGTGCCAGCAGCCACGGGGCGGGTAGCACAGATACGCAGTATTTT
many	TRBV28	TRBJ2-7	TRBD2	CASTGGALRSYEQYF	TGTGCCAGCACGGGGGGGGCCCTCCGCTCCTACGAGCAGTACTTC
NA	TRBV5-1	TRBJ1-2	NA	CASAHPGGDTF	TGCGCCAGCGCACATCCGGGAGGCGACACCTTC
many	TRBV29-1	TRBJ2-5	NA	CSVAGRGQETQYF	TGCAGCGTTGCGGGCAGGGGTCAAGAGACCCAGTACTTC
few	TRBV5-1	TRBJ2-5	TRBD1	CASSLDGTDQETQYF	TGCGCCAGCAGCTTGGACGGGACAGACCAAGAGACCCAGTACTTC
many	TRBV27	TRBJ1-4	NA	CASSQQGLGNEKLFF	TGTGCCAGCAGTCAACAGGGTTTAGGGAATGAAAAACTGTTTTTT
many	TRBV6-5	TRBJ1-3	NA	CASSYGRNRRSGNTIYF	TGTGCCAGCAGTTACGGTAGGAATCGTCGATCTGGAAACACCATATATTTT
many	TRBV5-1	TRBJ2-7	NA	CASSLDRLASYEQYF	TGCGCCAGCAGCTTGGATCGGCTGGCTTCCTACGAGCAGTACTTC
few	TRBV4-1	TRBJ2-1	NA	CASSQVVRAINEQFF	TGCGCCAGCAGCCAAGTGGTTCGAGCGATCAATGAGCAGTTCTTC
many	TRBV7-2	TRBJ1-1	NA	CASSKNRDIDAFF	TGTGCCAGCAGCAAAAACCGGGACATCGACGCTTTCTTT
many	TRBV9	TRBJ2-6	NA	CASSVVRSGANVLTF	TGTGCCAGCAGCGTCGTGCGCTCTGGGGCCAACGTCCTGACTTTC